Reported below is one TCR beta chain. Antigen unknown. Amplification used 60 Vbeta primers and 13 Jbeta primers. Original processing methods: As a later analysis found, there were 80 million or so unique TCR beta chains, of which roughly 11 million were shared. The assay was immunoSEQ multiplex PCR, and TCRdb's table has in-frame clones only and misses some. V and J calls and clone size are given by that table; D and trimming were obtained from the DNA. The sample contains 220,000 or so clones, roughly 84% of which appear only once. The sample originates from a study of cytomegalovirus exposure and HLA in healthy donors. Study-wide results and caveats: About 87% or about 30% of the time was how often most TCR beta V segments were productive, according to an earlier analysis. In a later analysis, a genetic analysis reported fewer productive-TCR N-insertions in an Asian-associated ancestry cluster than the cohort average.

Unmatched junction bases numbered 14, after V lost 5 bases and J lost 2 bases. Per the germline V gene, CDR1 is SGHTA and CDR2 is FQGTGA. This CDR3 has 20 residues. The specimen sequenced was PBMCs. This receptor was taken from a man between 50 and 59 years old in good health and CMV-seronegative. The chain combines TRBV7-3 with TRBJ2-1, with 14 positions matching TRBD2. CDR3: CASSRRPGLAGEEAYNEQFF. The CDR3 DNA reads as TGTGCCAGCAGCCGACGACCGGGACTAGCGGGAGAAGAGGCCTACAATGAGCAGTTCTTC.